Sequencing of this T cell receptor (beta chain) was carried out in a study of cytomegalovirus exposure and HLA in healthy donors. Study information: The approximately 110 validation repertoires used a platform that matched the one used for the approximately 690 first-cohort repertoires, as a later analysis reported.

Study-level points and caveats: Clusters of TCRs from the first cohort tended to co-occur in the 100 to 150 validation repertoires (as a later analysis found). Most sequenced TCRs were rare (though some public TCRs occurred in many donors).

The assay was immunoSEQ multiplex PCR, and TCRdb's table has in-frame clones only and misses some. The sample yields roughly 330,000 clones, 87% seen once. Comments on this clone: Its antigen is not identified.

The CDR3 has 15 amino acids. After removal of 5 bases from V and 1 base from J, the junction contained 4 bases not matched to a gene. The germline gives CDR1 SSHAT, CDR2 FNYEAQ (reference sequence). The chain combines TRBV7-7 with TRBJ2-7, with 11 bases fitting TRBD2. The receptor's source is a young woman in good health and CMV-seropositive. Sequencing input: PBMCs. CDR3 bases: TGTGCCAGCAGCCCCGGGACTAGCGGATCCTACGAGCAGTACTTC. As protein: CASSPGTSGSYEQYF. The full variable domain, its missing parts supplied by reference TRBV7-7 and TRBJ2-7, is GAGVSQSPRYKVTKRGQDVTLRCDPISSHATLYWYQQALGQGPEFLTYFNYEAQPDKSGLPSDRFSAERPEGSISTLTIQRTEQRDSAMYRCASSPGTSGSYEQYFGPGTRLTVT.